A single sample gave rise to the 20 T cell receptor beta chains below, sequenced in a study of cytomegalovirus exposure and HLA in healthy donors. Both 60 Vbeta primers and 13 Jbeta primers went into the PCR. The assay was immunoSEQ multiplex PCR, and TCRdb's table has in-frame clones only and misses some. The table has about 110,000 clones, about 64% seen once. The source material was PBMCs. These receptors were taken from a female donor in good health and CMV-seronegative.

The CDR3 loop reads CASSPRQGPRGYTF. CDR3 coding DNA: TGTGCCAGCAGCCCCCGTCAGGGCCCCCGTGGCTACACCTTC. The chain has TRBV7-8 and TRBJ1-2; D possibly corresponds to TRBD1 (5 bases). This CDR3 contains 14 residues. Germline loops: CDR1 SGHVS, CDR2 FQNEAQ. The V and J ends lost 5 bases and 7 bases respectively, with 17 bases between them.

The V and J genes are TRBV9 and TRBJ2-1, with D possibly being TRBD1 (6 bases). From germline, CDR1 is SGDLS and CDR2 YYNGEE. V was shortened by 3 bases and J by 10 bases, with 17 bases between the two germline ends. This CDR3 has 14 amino acids. CDR3: CASSGRFTGQEQFF. The CDR3 DNA follows: TGTGCCAGCAGCGGAAGATTTACAGGGCAAGAGCAGTTCTTC. The entire variable domain, with the rest obtained from reference TRBV9 and TRBJ2-1, is as follows: DSGVTQTPKHLITATGQRVTLRCSPRSGDLSVYWYQQSLDQGLQFLIQYYNGEERAKGNILERFSAQQFPDLHSELNLSSLELGDSALYFCASSGRFTGQEQFFGPGTRLTVL.

The rearrangement joins TRBV19 to TRBJ1-5; maybe TRBD1 (6 bases). Trimming pared 6 bases from V and 9 bases from J, leaving 15 bases between. Germline V CDR1 and CDR2: LNHDA, SQIVND (reference sequence). This CDR3 spans 13 amino acids. The DNA for the CDR3 is TGTGCCAGTAGCCTGGGGGCGAGGAGGCCCCAGCATTTT. Its protein is CASSLGARRPQHF. The variable domain in full, with the rest retrieved from reference TRBV19 and TRBJ1-5, is DGGITQSPKYLFRKEGQNVTLSCEQNLNHDAMYWYRQDPGQGLRLIYYSQIVNDFQKGDIAEGYSVSREKKESFPLTVTSAQKNPTAFYLCASSLGARRPQHFGDGTRLSIL.

The V gene is TRBV5-8, the J gene TRBJ1-5, with D perhaps TRBD1 (5 bases). This CDR3 region has 13 residues. Germline values: CDR1 SGHTS, CDR2 YDEGEE. Trimming removed 3 bases at V and 5 bases at J, with 9 bases between. CDR3 loop: CASSSGFDQPQHF. The CDR3 nucleotides read TGTGCCAGCAGCTCAGGGTTTGATCAGCCCCAGCATTTT.

In the case of this clone: Germline is not matched at one junction end, which may reflect a read error. The rearrangement joins TRBV7-9 to TRBJ2-7; D not resolved. The CDR3 loop spans 12 amino acids. Germline values: CDR1 SEHNR, CDR2 FQNEAQ (reference sequence). The CDR3 loop is CSSSSGGAEQYF. CDR3 sequence (DNA): TGTTCCAGCAGCTCTGGCGGAGCCGAGCAGTACTTC.

The chain has TRBV29-1 and TRBJ2-5; the D gene is possibly TRBD2 (6 bases). V lost 3 bases and J lost 7, with 18 bases in between. The CDR3 sequence is 14 residues long. Germline V lookup: CDR1 SQVTM, CDR2 ANQGSEA. The CDR3 protein is CSVEGGLTFGTQYF. The CDR3 nucleotides read TGCAGCGTTGAGGGAGGACTAACCTTTGGGACCCAGTACTTC.

Comments on this clone: The same CDR3 is also encoded by other DNA sequences in this sample. The chain combines TRBV5-1 with TRBJ1-1; D is undetermined. V gave up 0 bases and J gave up 0 bases, with 3 bases separating them. Per the germline V gene, CDR1 is SGHRS and CDR2 is YFSETQ. The CDR3 extends over 13 amino acids. CDR3 protein: CASSLDMNTEAFF. DNA of the CDR3: TGCGCCAGCAGCTTGGACATGAACACTGAAGCTTTCTTT.

This clone was picked up a small number of times. Other DNA sequences from this sample encode an identical CDR3 as well. This sequence joins TRBV7-3 and TRBJ2-3; D possibly corresponds to TRBD1 (6 bases). Germline V gene sequence: CDR1 SGHTA, CDR2 FQGTGA. V lost 3 bases and J lost 0, with 7 bases in between. The CDR3 is 14 residues long. CDR3 loop: CASSLGHSTDTQYF. As DNA, the CDR3 is TGTGCCAGCAGCTTGGGACACAGCACAGATACGCAGTATTTT.

The sample holds many counts of this clone. The V and J genes are TRBV4-1 and TRBJ2-3; D may be TRBD2 (6 bases). CDR1 and CDR2 (germline): MGHRA, YSYEKL. Trimming took 0 bases from V and 3 from J, leaving 13 bases between them. This CDR3 spans 16 amino acids. The CDR3 nucleotides are TGCGCCAGCAGCCAAGAAGGTAGGGACTCTACAGATACGCAGTATTTT. This gives the protein CASSQEGRDSTDTQYF.

This chain joins TRBV7-9 and TRBJ2-7; 7 bases fit TRBD1. This CDR3 spans 15 amino acids. Germline-derived CDR1 and CDR2 are SEHNR and FQNEAQ (reference sequence). The V and J ends lost 0 bases and 1 base, in that order; junction bases with no gene match: 3. The CDR3, as DNA: TGTGCCAGCAGCTTAGCCCGGGACAGATCCTACGAGCAGTACTTC. Its translation: CASSLARDRSYEQYF. Full variable domain (rest looked up from reference TRBV7-9 and TRBJ2-7): DTGVSQNPRHKITKRGQNVTFRCDPISEHNRLYWYRQTLGQGPEFLTYFQNEAQLEKSRLLSDRFSAERPKGSFSTLEIQRTEQGDSAMYLCASSLARDRSYEQYFGPGTRLTVT.

This clone was seen ten or more times. The sample holds other DNA sequences that translate to the same CDR3. The V call is TRBV28, the J call TRBJ2-3, with D unresolved. V was clipped by 3 bases and J by 1 base, with 8 bases between them. Per the germline V gene, CDR1 is MDHEN and CDR2 is SYDVKM. CDR3 size: 14 residues. CDR3 residues: CASSFVAGTDTQYF. CDR3 coding DNA: TGTGCCAGCAGTTTTGTGGCAGGCACAGATACGCAGTATTTT.

J is TRBJ2-1 and V is TRBV15; D unclear. Germline V lookup: CDR1 LNHNV, CDR2 YYDKDF (reference sequence). The V end was cut by 0 bases, the J end by 10 bases, with 10 bases between. This CDR3 region has 13 residues. CDR3 nucleotide sequence: TGTGCCACCAGCAGAGATCTCGCGAGGGAGCAGTTCTTC. Translated: CATSRDLAREQFF.

The chain combines TRBV28 with TRBJ2-6; 9 bases match TRBD1. Germline trimming cut 5 bases from V and 0 bases from J; bases unmatched to any gene: 14. This CDR3 has 20 residues. From germline, CDR1 is MDHEN and CDR2 SYDVKM. DNA for the CDR3: TGTGCCAGCAGTCCTCACTCGCTGACAGGGGGTTACTCTGGGGCCAACGTCCTGACTTTC. It is translated as CASSPHSLTGGYSGANVLTF.

This clone has at least ten counts. J is TRBJ2-7 and V is TRBV7-6; 12 bases are a match to TRBD2. The V segment lost 5 bases and the J segment 7 bases; nucleotides outside the gene matches: 6. CDR3 length: 14 residues. CDR1 and CDR2 (germline): SGHVS, FNYEAQ. The CDR3 nucleotides are TGTGCCAGCAGCGTGACCGGGACTAGCGGGGAGCAGTACTTC. This sequence encodes CASSVTGTSGEQYF.

This sequence joins TRBV28 and TRBJ1-3; D unclear. Germline V gives CDR1 MDHEN, CDR2 SYDVKM. This CDR3 comprises 15 residues. V was cut by 7 bases and J by 3 bases, with 16 bases left in between. The CDR3 DNA reads as TGTGCCAGCACCTCCCGGCGGACTATTGGAAACACCATATATTTT. This sequence encodes CASTSRRTIGNTIYF.

V is TRBV13 and J is TRBJ1-2; 7 bases are a match to TRBD1. Trimming at V came to 5 bases and at J to 8 bases, leaving 8 bases not matched to a gene. Germline loops: CDR1 PRHDT, CDR2 FYEKMQ (reference sequence). The CDR3 contains 13 residues. In nucleotides, the CDR3 is TGTGCCAGCAGCCAGACAGGGCCTCGGGGCTACACCTTC. It is translated as CASSQTGPRGYTF.

J is TRBJ1-2 and V is TRBV7-2, with a possible D match to TRBD1 (6 bases). CDR1 SGHTA and CDR2 FQGNSA come from the germline V gene. This CDR3 has 13 residues. V was cut by 6 bases and J by 4 bases, with 12 bases left in between. CDR3 loop: CASSSGHLYGYTF. CDR3 DNA sequence: TGTGCCAGCAGTTCGGGACACCTCTATGGCTACACCTTC.

This chain links TRBV7-2 with TRBJ1-6; D gene unclear. Looked up from germline, CDR1 is SGHTA and CDR2 is FQGNSA. This CDR3 spans 14 amino acids. Deletions cut 6 bases from V and 7 bases from J, with 13 bases between. The CDR3: CASSFPTENSPLHF. As DNA, the CDR3 is TGTGCCAGCAGTTTCCCCACGGAGAATTCACCCCTCCACTTT.

The rearrangement joins TRBV28 to TRBJ2-2; TRBD1 agrees at 9 bases. The CDR3 runs 14 residues. Germline CDR1 MDHEN, CDR2 SYDVKM. Trimming took 8 bases from V and 4 from J; bases not matched to a gene: 5. This chain's CDR3 is CASQGQGGTGELFF. The CDR3 DNA is TGTGCCAGCCAGGGACAGGGCGGCACCGGGGAGCTGTTTTTT.

Only one count was recorded for this clone. The chain carries TRBV19 and TRBJ1-3; D perhaps matches TRBD1 (6 bases). The length of the CDR3 is 16 residues. The V end lost 3 bases, the J end lost 0 bases, and 12 bases lay between the germline ends. Germline V gene lookup returns CDR1 LNHDA and CDR2 SQIVND (reference sequence). In DNA, the CDR3 is TGTGCCAGTAGTATCCAGGGACAACACTCTGGAAACACCATATATTTT. It encodes CASSIQGQHSGNTIYF.